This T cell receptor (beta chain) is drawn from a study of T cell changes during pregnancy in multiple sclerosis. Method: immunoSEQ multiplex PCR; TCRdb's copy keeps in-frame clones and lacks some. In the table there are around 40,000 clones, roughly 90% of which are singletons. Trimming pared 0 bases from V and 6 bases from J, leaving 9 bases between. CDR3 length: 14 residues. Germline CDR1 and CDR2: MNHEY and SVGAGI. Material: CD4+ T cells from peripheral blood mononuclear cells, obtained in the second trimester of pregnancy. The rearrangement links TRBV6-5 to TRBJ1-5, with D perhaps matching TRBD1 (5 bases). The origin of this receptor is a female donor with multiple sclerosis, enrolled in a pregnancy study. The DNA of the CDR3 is TGTGCCAGCAGTTACTCCAGGGAAGCTCAGCCCCAGCATTTT. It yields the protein CASSYSREAQPQHF.